This paragraph reports one T cell receptor beta chain. The record originates from a study of blood T cell repertoires in COVID-19. On the study more broadly: The United States, Italy and Spain provided the acute and convalescent COVID-19 samples.

Original processing notes: Reference gene primer amplification gave nucleated cell count estimates. Sequenced by immunoSEQ multiplex PCR; TCRdb stores in-frame clones only, minus some. From that table come the V and J calls and clone size; the DNA was used to work out D and trimming. This table has 350,000 or so clones, approximately 89% appearing once. V gave up 8 bases and J gave up 8 bases, with 15 bases separating them. The CDR3 contains 12 residues. Those enrolled in Seattle joined during active infection and were followed longitudinally afterward. The TCR comes from a woman aged 55-75 years with COVID-19, enrolled during active disease. Sequenced material: peripheral blood. This chain uses TRBV12-3 or TRBV12-4 with TRBJ1-2, with no clear D. CDR3 loop: CASEKLGGGYTF. CDR3 sequence (DNA): TGTGCCAGCGAGAAGCTGGGAGGCGGCTACACCTTC.